The 26 T cell receptor beta chains below all came from one sample that was sequenced in a study of T cells after yellow fever vaccination. TCRdb recomputed calls from the 5' RACE reads with MiXCR, one row per CDR3 protein. There are about 400,000 distinct CDR3 sequences in the sample; more than 9% occur only once, and more than 15% lies in the top ten. Sequencing used PBMCs, obtained on the day of the first yellow fever vaccination. These receptors were collected from a young man who received the YFV17D yellow fever vaccine.

This chain links TRBV5-4 with TRBJ2-3; 11 bases match TRBD2. The CDR3 consists of 16 residues. Germline V CDR1 and CDR2: SGHNT, YYREEE (reference sequence). V shed 4 bases and J 5 bases; nucleotides not matched to a gene: 9. The CDR3 is CASSLNSGGDKDTQYF. The CDR3, as DNA: TGTGCCAGCAGCCTCAATAGCGGGGGGGATAAAGATACGCAGTATTTT.

This clonotype has at least ten counts. This rearrangement joins TRBV20-1 to TRBJ2-1, with D possibly TRBD2 on 6 matching bases. V lost 2 bases and J 8 bases, leaving 16 bases between the germline ends. The germline V gene encodes CDR1 DFQATT and CDR2 SNEGSKA (reference sequence). The CDR3 spans 14 residues. CDR3 residues: CSARSRGYFDEQFF. The DNA of the CDR3 is TGCAGTGCTAGAAGCCGGGGGTACTTTGATGAGCAGTTCTTC.

In its sample, this clonotype was seen many times. This rearrangement joins TRBV6-5 to TRBJ2-2; D is perhaps TRBD2 (7 bases). The V end was cut by 6 bases, the J end by 1 base, with 15 bases between. Germline loops: CDR1 MNHEY, CDR2 SVGAGI. This CDR3 is 16 amino acids long. The CDR3 spells CASRSIGGRNTGELFF. The CDR3, as DNA: TGTGCCAGCAGAAGTATCGGGGGGCGGAACACCGGGGAGCTGTTTTTT.

This chain uses TRBV12-3 or TRBV12-4 with TRBJ1-2; D not resolved. Trimming cost V 3 bases and J 8 bases, with 10 bases left between them. There are 12 residues in the CDR3. CDR3 residues: CASSFVREGYTF. The DNA for the CDR3 is TGTGCCAGCAGTTTTGTCAGAGAAGGCTACACCTTC.

Only a few counts were recorded for this clonotype. V and J are TRBV7-2 and TRBJ1-2; D gene uncertain. Germline V gene data show CDR1 as SGHTA and CDR2 as FQGNSA. This CDR3 has 14 residues. Trimming cost V 3 bases and J 2 bases, with 10 bases left between them. The CDR3 spells CASSFPTENYGYTF. The CDR3 bases are TGTGCCAGCAGCTTCCCGACGGAAAACTATGGCTACACCTTC.

CDR3 protein: CASSKRRGYVNSPLHF. The CDR3 DNA reads as TGTGCCAGCAGCAAACGCCGGGGGTATGTGAATTCACCCCTCCACTTT. The rearrangement uses TRBV7-2 and TRBJ1-6; possibly TRBD1 for D (5 bases). Trimming removed 5 bases at V and 7 bases at J, with 18 bases between. The CDR3 has 16 residues. CDR1 is SGHTA, CDR2 FQGNSA, per germline.

This rearrangement joins TRBV6-1 to TRBJ2-7, with D possibly matching TRBD2 (5 bases). Germline-derived CDR1 and CDR2 are MNHNS and SASEGT. The length of the CDR3 is 15 residues. Between the trimmed V and J ends, which lost 7 bases and 6 bases, there was a span of 22 bases. CDR3 DNA sequence: TGTGCCAGCACTCCTTTAGCCGCCCGTGGGAGCGAGCAGTACTTC. Protein: CASTPLAARGSEQYF.

The table lists this clonotype with many counts. The chain links TRBV6-2 or TRBV6-3 to TRBJ2-1; D is perhaps TRBD1 (7 bases). This CDR3 is 16 amino acids long. V was pared by 5 bases and J by 2 bases, with 16 bases between. The V gene's germline CDR1 is MNHEY and CDR2 SVGEGT. As DNA, the CDR3 is TGTGCCAGCAGTCAACCGTGGAGGGGGCCCTACAATGAGCAGTTCTTC. It translates to CASSQPWRGPYNEQFF.

This clonotype showed up just a few times. The chain carries TRBV6-5 and TRBJ1-2; 8 bases are shared with TRBD1. The germline V gene encodes CDR1 MNHEY and CDR2 SVGAGI. V lost 3 bases to trimming and J lost 4 bases; unmatched junction nucleotides: 4. This CDR3 comprises 14 residues. The CDR3 sequence: CASSYLTGGYGYTF. The CDR3 DNA follows: TGTGCCAGCAGTTATTTAACAGGGGGCTATGGCTACACCTTC.

There are many counts of this clonotype. This chain links TRBV7-2 with TRBJ2-3; D might be TRBD1 (5 bases). This CDR3 spans 15 amino acids. CDR1 and CDR2 (germline): SGHTA, FQGNSA. The V end lost 2 bases, the J end lost 3 bases, and 12 bases lay between the germline ends. CDR3 coding DNA: TGTGCCAGCAGCTTACGACAGCCCGGGACAGATACGCAGTATTTT. It specifies CASSLRQPGTDTQYF.

This clonotype came up a few times. The chain has TRBV5-1 and TRBJ1-1; the match to TRBD1 covers 11 bases. The germline V gene has CDR1 SGHRS and CDR2 YFSETQ. J gave up 4 bases and V 3 bases, and 2 bases lay outside the gene matches. The CDR3 loop spans 14 amino acids. The DNA for the CDR3 is TGCGCCAGCAGCTGGACAGGGGGCGGCACTGAAGCTTTCTTT. Residues: CASSWTGGGTEAFF.

This clonotype was seen more than once but under ten times. V and J are TRBV10-2 and TRBJ1-2; 7 bases match TRBD1. CDR1 and CDR2 from the germline V gene are WSHSY and SAAADI. The CDR3 has 12 residues. V shed 5 bases, J shed 6 bases, and the junction held 3 bases outside the gene matches. The CDR3 bases are TGCGCCAGCAGTAACAGGGGCGATGGCTACACCTTC. Translation gives CASSNRGDGYTF.

The chain has TRBV7-9 and TRBJ2-5; 11 bases agree with TRBD1. V was pared by 6 bases and J by 2 bases, with 11 bases of the junction left unmatched. The CDR3 length is 17 residues. Per germline, CDR1 SEHNR and CDR2 FQNEAQ (reference sequence). The CDR3, as DNA: TGTGCCAGCAGTCCACGGGGGACAGGGGGGACTCAAGAGACCCAGTACTTC. This translates into CASSPRGTGGTQETQYF.

This clonotype has only a few counts. V and J are TRBV19 and TRBJ1-5; 9 bases align to TRBD1. V lost 4 bases, J lost 7 bases, and 5 bases stayed unmatched. This CDR3 is built from 14 residues. Germline V CDR1 and CDR2: LNHDA, SQIVND (reference sequence). The CDR3 region has the DNA TGTGCCAGTAGTACAACAGGGGGCGGGCAGCCCCAGCATTTT. Protein sequence: CASSTTGGGQPQHF.

This clonotype occurred a few times. The V and J genes are TRBV5-1 and TRBJ2-5; maybe TRBD1 (6 bases). The CDR3 extends over 14 amino acids. The V end was cut by 6 bases, the J end by 2 bases, with 14 bases between. Germline V gene sequence: CDR1 SGHRS, CDR2 YFSETQ. The CDR3 loop reads CASKYGQQQETQYF. As DNA, the CDR3 is TGCGCCAGCAAGTACGGACAGCAGCAAGAGACCCAGTACTTC.

This clonotype was seen many times. This chain uses TRBV7-9 with TRBJ1-5; 12 positions agree with TRBD1. CDR1 and CDR2 (germline): SEHNR, FQNEAQ (reference sequence). V gave up 5 bases and J gave up 6 bases; unmatched junction bases: 5. This CDR3 has 15 amino acids. The CDR3 here is CASSPGTGGFQPQHF. The CDR3 bases are TGTGCCAGCAGCCCCGGGACAGGGGGCTTTCAGCCCCAGCATTTT.

This clonotype came up many times. The V and J genes are TRBV5-1 and TRBJ1-1, with 9 bases that match TRBD1. The ends lost 4 bases at V and 1 base at J; junction bases unmatched: 11. The CDR3 is 17 amino acids. Germline CDR1 SGHRS, CDR2 YFSETQ. The DNA for the CDR3 is TGCGCCAGCAGCAGGTCTCGGACAGGGGCACAGAACACTGAAGCTTTCTTT. It specifies CASSRSRTGAQNTEAFF.

This clonotype appeared a few times. The chain combines TRBV19 with TRBJ2-3; unclear D gene. Trimming shortened V by 2 bases and J by 2 bases, and 5 bases separated the two germline ends. Per germline, CDR1 LNHDA and CDR2 SQIVND (reference sequence). There are 13 residues in the CDR3. CDR3 DNA: TGTGCCAGTAGTATACCCCTCACAGATACGCAGTATTTT. Translation: CASSIPLTDTQYF.

The chain combines TRBV30 with TRBJ2-3; D call uncertain. The CDR3 is 14 amino acids. V lost 0 bases and J 2 bases, leaving 9 bases between the germline ends. Germline assignment: CDR1 GTSNPN and CDR2 SVGIG (reference sequence). Here the CDR3 reads CAWSVGRTTDTQYF. The CDR3, as DNA: TGTGCCTGGAGTGTAGGACGGACCACAGATACGCAGTATTTT.

The V and J genes are TRBV6-2 or TRBV6-3 and TRBJ1-1; D is unresolved. The V gene's germline CDR1 is MNHEY and CDR2 SVGEGT. CDR3 length equals 16 residues. Trimming left V 0 bases short and J 0 bases short, with 11 bases between. CDR3 bases: TGTGCCAGCAGTTACTCGATCGCACCTATGAACACTGAAGCTTTCTTT. Translation: CASSYSIAPMNTEAFF.

This chain uses TRBV7-8 with TRBJ2-1; maybe TRBD2 (5 bases). From germline, CDR1 is SGHVS and CDR2 FQNEAQ. The CDR3 length is 14 residues. Deletions cut 5 bases from V and 4 bases from J, with 12 bases between. The CDR3 nucleotides read TGTGCCAGCAGCCCAAGTAGCGTGTACAATGAGCAGTTCTTC. It translates to CASSPSSVYNEQFF.

This clonotype was counted a few times. The rearrangement uses TRBV18 and TRBJ1-2; possibly TRBD1 for D (5 bases). Germline-derived CDR1 and CDR2 are KGHSH and LQKENI. V was clipped by 3 bases and J by 1 base, with 15 bases between them. This CDR3 region has 16 residues. In DNA, the CDR3 is TGTGCCAGCTCACCTCGGAAAGGGACGGATAACTATGGCTACACCTTC. It yields the protein CASSPRKGTDNYGYTF. Supplemented by reference TRBV18 and TRBJ1-2, the full variable domain reads NAGVMQNPRHLVRRRGQEARLRCSPMKGHSHVYWYRQLPEEGLKFMVYLQKENIIDESGMPKERFSAEFPKEGPSILRIQQVVRGDSAAYFCASSPRKGTDNYGYTFGSGTRLTVV.

V and J are TRBV5-1 and TRBJ2-7; 8 nucleotides match TRBD2. In germline, CDR1 is SGHRS, CDR2 YFSETQ. J gave up 1 base and V 4 bases, and 7 bases lay outside the gene matches. The CDR3 contains 15 residues. The DNA for the CDR3 is TGCGCCAGCAGCCTCCGGGCTAGCGGGTCCTACGAGCAGTACTTC. This codes for CASSLRASGSYEQYF.

DNA for the CDR3: TGCAGTGCTAGGGGGGCCGGGGGCACTGAAGCTTTCTTT. Protein product: CSARGAGGTEAFF. J is TRBJ1-1 and V is TRBV20-1; D perhaps matches TRBD1 (6 bases). The germline V gene encodes CDR1 DFQATT and CDR2 SNEGSKA (reference sequence). V lost 3 bases and J lost 4, with 12 bases in between. This CDR3 region has 13 residues.

The genes are TRBV7-9 and TRBJ2-7, with D unclear. The CDR3 contains 14 residues. V was shortened by 2 bases and J by 1 base, with 9 bases between the two germline ends. Per germline, CDR1 SEHNR and CDR2 FQNEAQ (reference sequence). CDR3 residues: CASSLLEASYEQYV. The CDR3 region has the DNA TGTGCCAGCAGCTTACTTGAGGCTTCCTACGAGCAGTACGTC.

This clonotype was recorded a few times. J is TRBJ2-1 and V is TRBV12-3 or TRBV12-4, with D perhaps matching TRBD2 (6 bases). The V and J ends lost 6 bases and 5 bases respectively, with 14 bases between them. CDR3 length: 14 amino acids. Written as DNA, the CDR3 is TGTGCCAGCAGCCGGGACTTTAACAACAATGAGCAGTTCTTC. Translated, it gives CASSRDFNNNEQFF.